This T cell receptor beta chain was captured in a study of CD8+ T cells in alopecia areata. For the study at large: Tofacitinib was taken orally by treated patients, and the dose was 5 to 10 mg twice daily. Tofacitinib treatment spanned 6 to 18 months, with 6 months off drug afterward.

In this sample, this clone turned up a few times. Antigen: not known. Alopecia areata patients gave lesional scalp punch biopsies and peripheral blood samples. The CDR3 runs to 15 residues. V lost 2 bases and J 1 base, leaving 11 bases between the germline ends. CDR1 and CDR2 from the germline V gene are SGHTA and FQGNSA. Study-level points and caveats: Across lesional scalp, and particularly alopecia totalis/universalis, clonality surpassed that of normal scalp.

Sequencing templates came from extracted RNA that was reverse transcribed into cDNA. Profiling relied on immunoSEQ multiplex PCR, and the TCRdb table lists in-frame clones only, not all of them. The sample shows 90,000 to 150,000 clones, more than 30% of them seen only once. Sequences were obtained from CD4+ T cells sorted from blood. This sequence was found in a human donor with alopecia areata. The chain has TRBV7-2 and TRBJ1-1; unclear D gene. The CDR3, as DNA: TGTGCCAGCAGCTTATTGGGCACCCCGAACACTGAAGCTTTCTTT. This translates into CASSLLGTPNTEAFF.